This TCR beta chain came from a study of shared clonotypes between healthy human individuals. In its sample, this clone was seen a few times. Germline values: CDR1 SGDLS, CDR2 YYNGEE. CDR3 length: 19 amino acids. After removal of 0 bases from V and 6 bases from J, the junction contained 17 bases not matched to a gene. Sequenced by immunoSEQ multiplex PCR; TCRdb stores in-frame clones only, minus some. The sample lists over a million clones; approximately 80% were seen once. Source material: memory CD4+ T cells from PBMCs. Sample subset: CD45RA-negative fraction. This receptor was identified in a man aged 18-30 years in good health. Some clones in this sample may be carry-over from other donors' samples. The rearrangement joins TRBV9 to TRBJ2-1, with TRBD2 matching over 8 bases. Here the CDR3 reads CASSVEVPGLVDGRNEQFF. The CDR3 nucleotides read TGTGCCAGCAGCGTAGAGGTCCCGGGACTAGTGGACGGGCGCAATGAGCAGTTCTTC.